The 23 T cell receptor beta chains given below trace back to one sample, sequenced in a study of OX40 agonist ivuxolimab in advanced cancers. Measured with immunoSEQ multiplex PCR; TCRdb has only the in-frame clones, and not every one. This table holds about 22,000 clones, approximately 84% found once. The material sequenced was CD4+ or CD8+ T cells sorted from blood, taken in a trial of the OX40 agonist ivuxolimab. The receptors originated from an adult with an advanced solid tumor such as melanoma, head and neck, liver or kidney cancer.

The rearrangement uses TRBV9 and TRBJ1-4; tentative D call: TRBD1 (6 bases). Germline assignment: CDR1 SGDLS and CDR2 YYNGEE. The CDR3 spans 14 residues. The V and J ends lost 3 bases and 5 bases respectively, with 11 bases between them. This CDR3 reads CASSADSQNEKLFF. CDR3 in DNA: TGTGCCAGCAGCGCGGACAGCCAAAATGAAAAACTGTTTTTT.

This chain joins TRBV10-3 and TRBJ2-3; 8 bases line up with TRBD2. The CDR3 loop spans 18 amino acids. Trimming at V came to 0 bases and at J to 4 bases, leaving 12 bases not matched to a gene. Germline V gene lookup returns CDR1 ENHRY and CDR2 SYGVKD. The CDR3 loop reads CAISESMATGGPPDTQYF. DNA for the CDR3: TGTGCCATCAGTGAGTCGATGGCGACGGGGGGGCCCCCAGATACGCAGTATTTT.

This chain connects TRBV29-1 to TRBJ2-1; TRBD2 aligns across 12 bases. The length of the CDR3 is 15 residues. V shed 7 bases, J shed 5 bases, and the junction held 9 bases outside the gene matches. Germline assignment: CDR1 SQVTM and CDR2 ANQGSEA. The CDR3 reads CSGPGLAGLHNEQFF. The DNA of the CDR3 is TGCAGCGGCCCGGGACTAGCGGGTTTACACAATGAGCAGTTCTTC.

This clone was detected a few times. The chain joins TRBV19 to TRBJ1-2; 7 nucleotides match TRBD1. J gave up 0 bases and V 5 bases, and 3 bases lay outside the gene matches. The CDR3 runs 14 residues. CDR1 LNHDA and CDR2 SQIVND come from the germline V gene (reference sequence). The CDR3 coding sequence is TGTGCCAGTAGTGGAGACAGGGCTAACTATGGCTACACCTTC. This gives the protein CASSGDRANYGYTF.

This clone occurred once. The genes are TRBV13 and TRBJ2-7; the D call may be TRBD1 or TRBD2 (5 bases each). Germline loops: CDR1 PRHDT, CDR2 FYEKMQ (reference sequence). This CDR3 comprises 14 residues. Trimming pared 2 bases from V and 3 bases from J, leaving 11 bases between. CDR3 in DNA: TGTGCCAGCAGCTTAAGGGACCAAGACTACGAGCAGTACTTC. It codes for CASSLRDQDYEQYF.

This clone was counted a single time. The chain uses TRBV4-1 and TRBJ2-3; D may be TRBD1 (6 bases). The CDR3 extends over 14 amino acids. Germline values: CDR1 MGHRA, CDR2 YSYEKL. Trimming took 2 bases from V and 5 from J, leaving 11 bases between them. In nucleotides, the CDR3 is TGCGCCAGCAGCCAAATGGGGGCTGGAGATACGCAGTATTTT. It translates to CASSQMGAGDTQYF.

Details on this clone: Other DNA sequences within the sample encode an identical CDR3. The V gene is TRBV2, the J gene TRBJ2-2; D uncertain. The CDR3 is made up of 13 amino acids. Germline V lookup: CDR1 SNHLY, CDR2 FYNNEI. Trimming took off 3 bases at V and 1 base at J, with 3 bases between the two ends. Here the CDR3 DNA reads TGTGCCAGCAGTGACAAGAACACCGGGGAGCTGTTTTTT. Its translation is CASSDKNTGELFF.

The DNA for the CDR3 is TGTGCCAGCAGCTTCGCCTTAATACGCGGGACAGGGGACACCGGGGAGCTGTTTTTT. It translates to CASSFALIRGTGDTGELFF. The chain couples TRBV7-8 to TRBJ2-2; 10 nucleotides match TRBD1. J lost 3 bases, V lost 3 bases, and 13 bases had no gene match. This CDR3 has 19 residues. Germline CDR1 and CDR2: SGHVS and FQNEAQ. Complete variable domain (other parts from reference TRBV7-8 and TRBJ2-2): GAGVSQSPRYKVAKRGQDVALRCDPISGHVSLFWYQQALGQGPEFLTYFQNEAQLDKSGLPSDRFFAERPEGSVSTLKIQRTQQEDSAVYLCASSFALIRGTGDTGELFFGEGSRLTVL.

CDR3 sequence reads: CASSLNQPQHF. The CDR3 region has the DNA TGTGCCAGCAGTTTGAATCAGCCCCAGCATTTT. This sequence joins TRBV28 and TRBJ1-5; D gene unclear. From germline, CDR1 is MDHEN and CDR2 SYDVKM. This CDR3 is 11 amino acids long. With 3 bases removed from V and 4 bases from J, the gap between germline ends came to 1 base.

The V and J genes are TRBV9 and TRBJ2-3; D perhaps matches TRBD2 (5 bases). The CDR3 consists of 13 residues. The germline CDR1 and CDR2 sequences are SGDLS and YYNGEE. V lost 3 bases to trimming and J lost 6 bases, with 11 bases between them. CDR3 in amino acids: CASSEESGDTQYF. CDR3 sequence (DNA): TGTGCCAGCAGCGAGGAGTCGGGGGATACGCAGTATTTT.

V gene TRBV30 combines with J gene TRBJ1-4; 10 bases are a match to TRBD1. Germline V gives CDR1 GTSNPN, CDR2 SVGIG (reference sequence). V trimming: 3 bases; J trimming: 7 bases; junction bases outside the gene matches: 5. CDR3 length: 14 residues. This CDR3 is CAWRRQGALEKLFF. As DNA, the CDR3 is TGTGCCTGGAGGAGACAGGGGGCGCTTGAAAAACTGTTTTTT.

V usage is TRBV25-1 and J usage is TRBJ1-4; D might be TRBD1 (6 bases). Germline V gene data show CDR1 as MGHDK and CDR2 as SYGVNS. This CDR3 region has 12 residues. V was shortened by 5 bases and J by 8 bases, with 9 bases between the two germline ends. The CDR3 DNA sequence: TGTGCCAGCAGTCCGGGACACGAAAAACTGTTTTTT. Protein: CASSPGHEKLFF. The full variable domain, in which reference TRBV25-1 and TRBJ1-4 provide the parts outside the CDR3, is EADIYQTPRYLVIGTGKKITLECSQTMGHDKMYWYQQDPGMELHLIHYSYGVNSTEKGDLSSESTVSRIRTEHFPLTLESARPSHTSQYLCASSPGHEKLFFGSGTQLSVL.

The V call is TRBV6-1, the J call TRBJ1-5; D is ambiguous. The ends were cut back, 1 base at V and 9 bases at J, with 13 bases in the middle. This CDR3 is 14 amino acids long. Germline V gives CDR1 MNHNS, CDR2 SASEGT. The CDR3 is CASSEVGGIRPQHF. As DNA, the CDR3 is TGTGCCAGCAGTGAAGTTGGCGGGATTAGGCCCCAGCATTTT.

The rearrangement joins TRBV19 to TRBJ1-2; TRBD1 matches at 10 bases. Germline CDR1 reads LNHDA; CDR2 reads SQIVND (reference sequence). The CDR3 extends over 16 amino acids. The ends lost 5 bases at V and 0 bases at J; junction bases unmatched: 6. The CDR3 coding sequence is TGTGCCAGTAGTCCTCGGGACAGGGGAGCTAACTATGGCTACACCTTC. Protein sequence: CASSPRDRGANYGYTF. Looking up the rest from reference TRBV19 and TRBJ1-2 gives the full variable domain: DGGITQSPKYLFRKEGQNVTLSCEQNLNHDAMYWYRQDPGQGLRLIYYSQIVNDFQKGDIAEGYSVSREKKESFPLTVTSAQKNPTAFYLCASSPRDRGANYGYTFGSGTRLTVV.

The CDR3 protein is CATETRRLAGFGGETQYF. In DNA form, the CDR3 reads TGTGCCACGGAAACGCGGAGGCTAGCGGGGTTCGGCGGGGAGACCCAGTACTTC. V and J are TRBV15 and TRBJ2-5, with 9 bases lining up with TRBD2. V gave up 9 bases and J gave up 5 bases; unmatched junction bases: 22. This CDR3 is 18 amino acids long. Germline CDR1 reads LNHNV; CDR2 reads YYDKDF (reference sequence).

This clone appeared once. The CDR3 loop is CASSSGESYEQYF. The CDR3 DNA sequence: TGTGCCAGCAGCTCAGGGGAGTCCTACGAGCAGTACTTC. This chain uses TRBV11-3 with TRBJ2-7; TRBD1 is a possible D gene (6 bases). This CDR3 is built from 13 residues. Germline V gene data show CDR1 as SGHNT and CDR2 as YENEEA. The V gene lost 4 bases and the J gene lost 1 base, with 8 bases spanning the gap.

The CDR3 loop is CASSQDPETSGYKETQYF. As DNA, the CDR3 is TGTGCCAGCAGCCAAGATCCCGAGACTAGCGGGTATAAGGAGACCCAGTACTTC. This chain connects TRBV4-2 to TRBJ2-5; 10 nucleotides align to TRBD2. The length of the CDR3 is 18 residues. Germline trimming cut 0 bases from V and 5 bases from J; bases unmatched to any gene: 12. CDR1 and CDR2 from the germline V gene are LGHNA and YNFKEQ.

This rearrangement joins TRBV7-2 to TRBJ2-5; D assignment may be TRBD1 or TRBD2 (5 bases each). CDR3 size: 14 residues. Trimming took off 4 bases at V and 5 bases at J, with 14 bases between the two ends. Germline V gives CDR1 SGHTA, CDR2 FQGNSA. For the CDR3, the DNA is TGTGCCAGCAGCTCTATAACTAGACAGGAGACCCAGTACTTC. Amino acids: CASSSITRQETQYF.

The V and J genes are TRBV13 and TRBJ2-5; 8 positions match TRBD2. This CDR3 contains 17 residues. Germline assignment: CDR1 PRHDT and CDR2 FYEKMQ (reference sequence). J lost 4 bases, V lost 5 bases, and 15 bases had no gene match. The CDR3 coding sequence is TGTGCCAGCAGCCCCCCCGGAGGAGCGGGAGTTGGAGAGACCCAGTACTTC. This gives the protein CASSPPGGAGVGETQYF.

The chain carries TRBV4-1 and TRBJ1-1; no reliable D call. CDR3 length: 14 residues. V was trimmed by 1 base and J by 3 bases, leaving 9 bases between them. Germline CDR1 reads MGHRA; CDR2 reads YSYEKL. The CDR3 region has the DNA TGCGCCAGCAGCCAAGGTGGCGGGGACACTGAAGCTTTCTTT. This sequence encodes CASSQGGGDTEAFF.

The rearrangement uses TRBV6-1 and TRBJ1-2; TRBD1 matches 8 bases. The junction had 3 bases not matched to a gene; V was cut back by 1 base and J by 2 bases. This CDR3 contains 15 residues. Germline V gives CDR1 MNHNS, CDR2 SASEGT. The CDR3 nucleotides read TGTGCCAGCAGTGAAGTTGGGACAGGCAACTATGGCTACACCTTC. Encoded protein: CASSEVGTGNYGYTF.

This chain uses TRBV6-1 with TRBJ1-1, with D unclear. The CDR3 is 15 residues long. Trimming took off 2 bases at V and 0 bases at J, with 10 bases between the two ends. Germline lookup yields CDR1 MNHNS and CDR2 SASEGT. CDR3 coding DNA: TGTGCCAGCAGTGAATGGGTAGGGATGAACACTGAAGCTTTCTTT. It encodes CASSEWVGMNTEAFF.

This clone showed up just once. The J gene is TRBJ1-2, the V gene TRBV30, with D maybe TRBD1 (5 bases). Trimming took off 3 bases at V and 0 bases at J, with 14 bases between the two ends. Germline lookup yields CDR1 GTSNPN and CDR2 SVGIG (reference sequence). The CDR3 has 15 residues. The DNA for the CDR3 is TGTGCCTGGAGGGAGGGGCAGAGGCCTAACTATGGCTACACCTTC. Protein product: CAWREGQRPNYGYTF.